This passage covers 14 T cell receptor beta chains from one sample sequenced in a study of cytomegalovirus exposure and HLA in healthy donors. The PCR contained 60 Vbeta and 13 Jbeta primers. Sequencing used immunoSEQ multiplex PCR; TCRdb keeps in-frame clones, though not all of them. The sample data list fewer than 150,000 clones. Source material: PBMCs. The source of these receptors is a man between 40 and 49 years old in good health and CMV-seronegative.

This rearrangement joins TRBV4-1 to TRBJ2-5; TRBD2 is a possible D gene (7 bases). Germline V gene sequence: CDR1 MGHRA, CDR2 YSYEKL. V lost 2 bases, J lost 5 bases, and 12 bases lay in between. The CDR3 runs to 14 residues. The CDR3 here is CASSQWGGRETQYF. The CDR3 DNA reads TGCGCCAGCAGCCAATGGGGGGGCAGGGAGACCCAGTACTTC.

V usage is TRBV4-3 and J usage is TRBJ2-2, with 8 bases that match TRBD1. After removal of 3 bases from V and 6 bases from J, the junction contained 6 bases not matched to a gene. CDR1 and CDR2 from the germline V gene are LGHNA and YSLEER. The CDR3 is 15 residues long. The CDR3 loop is CASSHAQGAAGELFF. CDR3 nucleotide sequence: TGCGCCAGCAGCCATGCCCAGGGGGCGGCCGGGGAGCTGTTTTTT.

The chain has TRBV7-3 and TRBJ2-7; TRBD2 matches 7 bases. From germline, CDR1 is SGHTA and CDR2 FQGTGA. Trimming removed 6 bases from V and 4 bases from J; junction bases left unmatched: 9. CDR3 length: 14 amino acids. The CDR3 protein is CASSYSSGGYEQYF. In DNA form, the CDR3 reads TGTGCCAGCAGTTACTCTAGCGGTGGGTACGAGCAGTACTTC.

The chain couples TRBV5-8 to TRBJ2-5, with D unresolved. Trimming cost V 1 base and J 5 bases, with 12 bases left between them. The CDR3 covers 14 residues. CDR1 SGHTS and CDR2 YDEGEE come from the germline V gene. CDR3 nucleotides: TGTGCCAGCAGCTTGTTTCCGGGTGGGGAGACCCAGTACTTC. Protein product: CASSLFPGGETQYF.

The chain carries TRBV7-8 and TRBJ1-2; D perhaps matches TRBD1 (5 bases). Trimming pared 5 bases from V and 9 bases from J, leaving 19 bases between. The germline CDR1 and CDR2 sequences are SGHVS and FQNEAQ. The CDR3 is 14 residues long. The CDR3 is CASSPRGTGPSYTF. Written as DNA, the CDR3 is TGTGCCAGCAGCCCCCGAGGCACAGGCCCAAGCTACACCTTC.

The V call is TRBV5-6, the J call TRBJ2-3; D may be TRBD2 (5 bases). The V end lost 4 bases, the J end lost 0 bases, and 18 bases lay between the germline ends. The CDR3 is 17 amino acids. The V gene's germline CDR1 is SGHDT and CDR2 YYEEEE. This CDR3 is CASSRRTGGPSTDTQYF. In nucleotides, the CDR3 is TGTGCCAGCAGCCGACGGACGGGCGGGCCGAGCACAGATACGCAGTATTTT.

The DNA of the CDR3 is TGTGCCACCAGCAAAGGGGGGAGGGTTCGAGAGCAGTACTTC. Protein sequence: CATSKGGRVREQYF. The chain uses TRBV15 and TRBJ2-5; perhaps TRBD2 as D (7 bases). CDR1 and CDR2 from the germline V gene are LNHNV and YYDKDF (reference sequence). This CDR3 comprises 14 residues. The V and J ends lost 4 bases and 11 bases respectively, with 20 bases between them.

This rearrangement joins TRBV4-3 to TRBJ1-4; 9 bases match TRBD1. The CDR3 sequence is 15 residues long. The germline CDR1 and CDR2 sequences are LGHNA and YSLEER. The junction had 5 bases not matched to a gene; V was cut back by 1 base and J by 8 bases. The CDR3 reads CASSQGDRVREKLFF. CDR3 nucleotides: TGCGCCAGCAGCCAAGGGGACAGGGTTCGAGAAAAACTGTTTTTT.

The chain carries TRBV10-3 and TRBJ2-7; 16 bases are shared with TRBD2. This CDR3 is built from 18 residues. J lost 0 bases, V lost 6 bases, and 8 bases had no gene match. Germline assignment: CDR1 ENHRY and CDR2 SYGVKD. Here the CDR3 DNA reads TGTGCCATCAGCATTCCGGGACTAGCGGGGGGGCCCTCCTACGAGCAGTACTTC. Translating it yields CAISIPGLAGGPSYEQYF.

The gene calls are TRBV6-5 and TRBJ1-3, with D tentatively TRBD1 (6 bases). The CDR3 is 14 amino acids. Deletions cut 4 bases from V and 4 bases from J, with 11 bases between. Germline CDR1 and CDR2: MNHEY and SVGAGI. DNA of the CDR3: TGTGCCAGCAGTTCGGGAAGGGGGGGAAACACCATATATTTT. It specifies CASSSGRGGNTIYF.

The chain employs TRBV7-8 and TRBJ2-5; D possibly corresponds to TRBD1 (6 bases). Germline CDR1 reads SGHVS; CDR2 reads FQNEAQ. The V end lost 5 bases, the J end lost 4 bases, and 17 bases lay between the germline ends. The CDR3 contains 15 residues. CDR3 DNA: TGTGCCAGCAGCGCCCACCCAACAGGGAGAGAGACCCAGTACTTC. Amino acid sequence: CASSAHPTGRETQYF.

The V gene is TRBV28, the J gene TRBJ1-4; 9 positions agree with TRBD1. The CDR3 contains 12 residues. Germline V gene sequence: CDR1 MDHEN, CDR2 SYDVKM. The V and J ends lost 10 bases and 8 bases, in that order; junction bases with no gene match: 5. This CDR3 reads CAIQGAGEKLFF. CDR3 coding DNA: TGTGCCATACAGGGGGCGGGAGAAAAACTGTTTTTT.

The J gene is TRBJ1-4, the V gene TRBV6-5; no reliable D call. CDR3 size: 14 residues. Germline CDR1 MNHEY, CDR2 SVGAGI. V lost 0 bases to trimming and J lost 6 bases, with 8 bases between them. In DNA form, the CDR3 reads TGTGCCAGCAGTTACTCCGGCGGAGATGAAAAACTGTTTTTT. Translating it yields CASSYSGGDEKLFF.

The chain has TRBV7-2 and TRBJ2-3; 7 nucleotides agree with TRBD1. The germline V gene has CDR1 SGHTA and CDR2 FQGNSA. The V gene end was trimmed by 5 bases and the J gene end by 0 bases; junction bases not matched to a gene: 14. The CDR3 has 18 amino acids. The DNA for the CDR3 is TGTGCCAGCAGCCCAACACCTGGTAGGGGGCGGAGCACAGATACGCAGTATTTT. It specifies CASSPTPGRGRSTDTQYF.